A single sample gave rise to the 2 T cell receptor beta chains below, sequenced in a study of human T cells and chemical hapten exposure. TCRdb reprocessed the RACE reads via MiXCR and lists one record per CDR3 protein. The sample consists of about 350,000 distinct CDR3 sequences, roughly 6.3% of them appearing once. Documented time point: patch test 2, 6 weeks after DPC sensitization. Sample treatment: therapeutic diphenylcyclopropenone sensitization with weekly scalp DPC. The source was whole blood, collected in connection with sensitization to the hapten diphenylcyclopropenone (DPC). These TCRs come from a woman under 30 with alopecia areata. Some clones in this sample may be carry-over from other donors' samples.

This clonotype was seen repeatedly, ten times or more. The gene calls are TRBV6-2 or TRBV6-3 and TRBJ1-1; D gene unclear. Trimming removed 8 bases from V and 10 bases from J, with 17 bases in between. This CDR3 contains 12 residues. Germline V gene data show CDR1 as MNHEY and CDR2 as SVGEGT. The chain's CDR3 is CASGPVEGTAFF. The CDR3 DNA follows: TGTGCCAGCGGGCCCGTGGAGGGCACAGCTTTCTTT.

This clonotype showed up just a few times. The chain links TRBV9 to TRBJ1-1; no firm D call. Deletions cut 4 bases from V and 7 bases from J, with 14 bases between. CDR1 and CDR2 from the germline V gene are SGDLS and YYNGEE. This CDR3 contains 13 residues. The CDR3 sequence: CASSPPAGREAFF. CDR3 nucleotides: TGTGCCAGCAGCCCCCCCGCCGGGCGTGAAGCTTTCTTT.